The 9 T cell receptor beta chains reported below all come from one sample, sequenced in a study of beta chain features in type 1 diabetes. Isolated RNA was reverse transcribed in full, so expressed TCRB transcripts were sequenced. Generated by immunoSEQ multiplex PCR, the TCRdb table keeps only in-frame clones and is missing some. The table records some 330,000 clones, roughly 11% of them present only once. The sequenced sample was naive CD4+ T cells from blood. The source is a woman under 40 in good health.

The chain uses TRBV5-1 and TRBJ1-2; TRBD1 might be the D (6 bases). This CDR3 is built from 16 residues. V lost 1 base to trimming and J lost 4 bases, with 17 bases between them. Germline-derived CDR1 and CDR2 are SGHRS and YFSETQ. The CDR3, as DNA: TGCGCCAGCAGCTTGCAGATGGCAGGGGCTACCTATGGCTACACCTTC. It codes for CASSLQMAGATYGYTF.

This chain uses TRBV30 with TRBJ2-7, with 9 bases that match TRBD2. Trimming removed 4 bases from V and 6 bases from J; junction bases left unmatched: 7. The CDR3 extends over 13 amino acids. Germline assignment: CDR1 GTSNPN and CDR2 SVGIG (reference sequence). The chain's CDR3 is CAWMAGGDLEQYF. The CDR3, as DNA: TGTGCCTGGATGGCGGGAGGGGACCTCGAGCAGTACTTC. The full variable domain, its missing parts supplied by reference TRBV30 and TRBJ2-7, is SQTIHQWPATLVQPVGSPLSLECTVEGTSNPNLYWYRQAAGRGLQLLFYSVGIGQISSEVPQNLSASRPQDRQFILSSKKLLLSDSGFYLCAWMAGGDLEQYFGPGTRLTVT.

This clone was detected a few times. The CDR3: CASSLGLGGQETQYF. Written as DNA, the CDR3 is TGTGCCAGCAGTTTGGGGCTGGGGGGACAAGAGACCCAGTACTTC. This rearrangement joins TRBV28 to TRBJ2-5; D may be TRBD2 (6 bases). Germline V gene lookup returns CDR1 MDHEN and CDR2 SYDVKM. The CDR3 is 15 residues long. V lost 3 bases, J lost 2 bases, and 13 bases lay in between.

This rearrangement joins TRBV7-6 to TRBJ2-3, with TRBD1 as a possible D gene (6 bases). The CDR3 has 14 amino acids. V gave up 1 base and J gave up 2 bases, with 7 bases separating them. Germline-derived CDR1 and CDR2 are SGHVS and FNYEAQ. The DNA of the CDR3 is TGTGCCAGCAGCTTAGGACAGGTCACAGATACGCAGTATTTT. Its translation is CASSLGQVTDTQYF.

This clone came up a few times. This chain connects TRBV29-1 to TRBJ1-3; 7 bases line up with TRBD1. The CDR3 runs 11 residues. Germline values: CDR1 SQVTM, CDR2 ANQGSEA. V dropped 7 bases and J dropped 9; count of bases not matched to a gene: 6. The CDR3 loop is CSGSTGATIYF. The CDR3 nucleotides read TGCAGCGGATCAACAGGGGCCACCATATATTTT. The full variable domain, in which reference TRBV29-1 and TRBJ1-3 provide the parts outside the CDR3, is SAVISQKPSRDICQRGTSLTIQCQVDSQVTMMFWYRQQPGQSLTLIATANQGSEATYESGFVIDKFPISRPNLTFSTLTVSNMSPEDSSIYLCSGSTGATIYFGEGSWLTVV.

Only a few counts were recorded for this clone. The J gene is TRBJ2-7, the V gene TRBV2; D uncertain. The CDR3 is made up of 11 amino acids. The V and J ends lost 7 bases and 2 bases respectively, with 6 bases between them. Per germline, CDR1 SNHLY and CDR2 FYNNEI. The CDR3 here is CASTQTYEQYF. CDR3 sequence (DNA): TGTGCCAGCACCCAGACCTACGAGCAGTACTTC.

This clone has just a few counts. V is TRBV7-2 and J is TRBJ2-5, with TRBD1 as a possible D gene (6 bases). This CDR3 contains 15 residues. The V gene's germline CDR1 is SGHTA and CDR2 FQGNSA. The V end lost 7 bases, the J end lost 6 bases, and 21 bases lay between the germline ends. CDR3 nucleotide sequence: TGTGCCAGCAACCAACTCTTGGGGGCCCCAAAGACCCAGTACTTC. Protein sequence: CASNQLLGAPKTQYF.

This chain uses TRBV28 with TRBJ2-3; D might be TRBD1 (6 bases). CDR3 size: 15 residues. V was pared by 7 bases and J by 6 bases, with 20 bases between. Germline V gene sequence: CDR1 MDHEN, CDR2 SYDVKM. Here the CDR3 DNA reads TGTGCCAGCACGGGCGCAGCGCCTCAGGGGGATACGCAGTATTTT. It yields the protein CASTGAAPQGDTQYF. Using reference TRBV28 and TRBJ2-3 for the parts outside the CDR3, the full variable domain is DVKVTQSSRYLVKRTGEKVFLECVQDMDHENMFWYRQDPGLGLRLIYFSYDVKMKEKGDIPEGYSVSREKKERFSLILESASTNQTSMYLCASTGAAPQGDTQYFGPGTRLTVL.

In its sample, this clone was seen a few times. CDR3 sequence: CSVEGRGLYGYTF. For the CDR3, the DNA is TGCAGCGTTGAAGGGCGGGGCCTTTATGGCTACACCTTC. The chain is built from TRBV29-1 and TRBJ1-2; D possibly corresponds to TRBD1 (5 bases). Germline values: CDR1 SQVTM, CDR2 ANQGSEA. The CDR3 covers 13 residues. V gave up 1 base and J gave up 5 bases, with 11 bases separating them. Using reference TRBV29-1 and TRBJ1-2 for the parts outside the CDR3, the full variable domain is SAVISQKPSRDICQRGTSLTIQCQVDSQVTMMFWYRQQPGQSLTLIATANQGSEATYESGFVIDKFPISRPNLTFSTLTVSNMSPEDSSIYLCSVEGRGLYGYTFGSGTRLTVV.